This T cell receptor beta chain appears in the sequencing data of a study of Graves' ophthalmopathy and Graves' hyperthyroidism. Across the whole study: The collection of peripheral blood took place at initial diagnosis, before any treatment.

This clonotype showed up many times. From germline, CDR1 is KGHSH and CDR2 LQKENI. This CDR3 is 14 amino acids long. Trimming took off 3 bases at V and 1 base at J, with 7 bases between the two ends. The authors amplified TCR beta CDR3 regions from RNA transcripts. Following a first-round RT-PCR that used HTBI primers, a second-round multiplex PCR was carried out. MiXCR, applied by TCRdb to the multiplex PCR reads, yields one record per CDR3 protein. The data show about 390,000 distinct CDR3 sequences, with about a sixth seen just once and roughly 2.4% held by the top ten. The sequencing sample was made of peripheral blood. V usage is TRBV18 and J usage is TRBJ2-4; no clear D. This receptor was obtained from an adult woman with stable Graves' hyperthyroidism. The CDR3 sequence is CASSPLVAKNIQYF. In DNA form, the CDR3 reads TGTGCCAGCTCACCCTTGGTGGCCAAAAACATTCAGTACTTC. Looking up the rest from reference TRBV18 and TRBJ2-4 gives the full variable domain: NAGVMQNPRHLVRRRGQEARLRCSPMKGHSHVYWYRQLPEEGLKFMVYLQKENIIDESGMPKERFSAEFPKEGPSILRIQQVVRGDSAAYFCASSPLVAKNIQYFGAGTRLSVL.